A single TCR beta chain is shown here with its context. The antigen is not known. Trimming removed 1 base from V and 2 bases from J, with 8 bases in between. This CDR3 comprises 14 residues. The germline V gene has CDR1 LGHDT and CDR2 YNNKEL (reference sequence). TCRdb's table, derived via immunoSEQ multiplex PCR, lists solely in-frame clones and lacks some. The table has roughly 120,000 clones, just under 95% seen once. This specimen belongs to a study of T cell responses to AZD1222 COVID-19 vaccine. Study conclusions and caveats: Unmutated variant regions are reportedly targeted by nearly half of spike-specific TCRs. All repertoire sampling was performed exclusively after the peak T cell response. Regions 160-218 and 743-854 held dominance among vaccine-associated CD4 TCRs, which spanned spike. A mostly white British donor set with more females was recruited, and clonal diversity was possibly underestimated.

The rearrangement uses TRBV3-1 (or the pseudogene TRBV3-2) and TRBJ1-1; D remains ambiguous. The receptor comes from an adult who received the AZD1222 COVID-19 vaccine. The source was peripheral blood, collected 28 days after the second AZD1222 dose. Here the CDR3 DNA reads TGTGCCAGCAGCCAAGCCGGTGGCAACACTGAAGCTTTCTTT. It codes for CASSQAGGNTEAFF.